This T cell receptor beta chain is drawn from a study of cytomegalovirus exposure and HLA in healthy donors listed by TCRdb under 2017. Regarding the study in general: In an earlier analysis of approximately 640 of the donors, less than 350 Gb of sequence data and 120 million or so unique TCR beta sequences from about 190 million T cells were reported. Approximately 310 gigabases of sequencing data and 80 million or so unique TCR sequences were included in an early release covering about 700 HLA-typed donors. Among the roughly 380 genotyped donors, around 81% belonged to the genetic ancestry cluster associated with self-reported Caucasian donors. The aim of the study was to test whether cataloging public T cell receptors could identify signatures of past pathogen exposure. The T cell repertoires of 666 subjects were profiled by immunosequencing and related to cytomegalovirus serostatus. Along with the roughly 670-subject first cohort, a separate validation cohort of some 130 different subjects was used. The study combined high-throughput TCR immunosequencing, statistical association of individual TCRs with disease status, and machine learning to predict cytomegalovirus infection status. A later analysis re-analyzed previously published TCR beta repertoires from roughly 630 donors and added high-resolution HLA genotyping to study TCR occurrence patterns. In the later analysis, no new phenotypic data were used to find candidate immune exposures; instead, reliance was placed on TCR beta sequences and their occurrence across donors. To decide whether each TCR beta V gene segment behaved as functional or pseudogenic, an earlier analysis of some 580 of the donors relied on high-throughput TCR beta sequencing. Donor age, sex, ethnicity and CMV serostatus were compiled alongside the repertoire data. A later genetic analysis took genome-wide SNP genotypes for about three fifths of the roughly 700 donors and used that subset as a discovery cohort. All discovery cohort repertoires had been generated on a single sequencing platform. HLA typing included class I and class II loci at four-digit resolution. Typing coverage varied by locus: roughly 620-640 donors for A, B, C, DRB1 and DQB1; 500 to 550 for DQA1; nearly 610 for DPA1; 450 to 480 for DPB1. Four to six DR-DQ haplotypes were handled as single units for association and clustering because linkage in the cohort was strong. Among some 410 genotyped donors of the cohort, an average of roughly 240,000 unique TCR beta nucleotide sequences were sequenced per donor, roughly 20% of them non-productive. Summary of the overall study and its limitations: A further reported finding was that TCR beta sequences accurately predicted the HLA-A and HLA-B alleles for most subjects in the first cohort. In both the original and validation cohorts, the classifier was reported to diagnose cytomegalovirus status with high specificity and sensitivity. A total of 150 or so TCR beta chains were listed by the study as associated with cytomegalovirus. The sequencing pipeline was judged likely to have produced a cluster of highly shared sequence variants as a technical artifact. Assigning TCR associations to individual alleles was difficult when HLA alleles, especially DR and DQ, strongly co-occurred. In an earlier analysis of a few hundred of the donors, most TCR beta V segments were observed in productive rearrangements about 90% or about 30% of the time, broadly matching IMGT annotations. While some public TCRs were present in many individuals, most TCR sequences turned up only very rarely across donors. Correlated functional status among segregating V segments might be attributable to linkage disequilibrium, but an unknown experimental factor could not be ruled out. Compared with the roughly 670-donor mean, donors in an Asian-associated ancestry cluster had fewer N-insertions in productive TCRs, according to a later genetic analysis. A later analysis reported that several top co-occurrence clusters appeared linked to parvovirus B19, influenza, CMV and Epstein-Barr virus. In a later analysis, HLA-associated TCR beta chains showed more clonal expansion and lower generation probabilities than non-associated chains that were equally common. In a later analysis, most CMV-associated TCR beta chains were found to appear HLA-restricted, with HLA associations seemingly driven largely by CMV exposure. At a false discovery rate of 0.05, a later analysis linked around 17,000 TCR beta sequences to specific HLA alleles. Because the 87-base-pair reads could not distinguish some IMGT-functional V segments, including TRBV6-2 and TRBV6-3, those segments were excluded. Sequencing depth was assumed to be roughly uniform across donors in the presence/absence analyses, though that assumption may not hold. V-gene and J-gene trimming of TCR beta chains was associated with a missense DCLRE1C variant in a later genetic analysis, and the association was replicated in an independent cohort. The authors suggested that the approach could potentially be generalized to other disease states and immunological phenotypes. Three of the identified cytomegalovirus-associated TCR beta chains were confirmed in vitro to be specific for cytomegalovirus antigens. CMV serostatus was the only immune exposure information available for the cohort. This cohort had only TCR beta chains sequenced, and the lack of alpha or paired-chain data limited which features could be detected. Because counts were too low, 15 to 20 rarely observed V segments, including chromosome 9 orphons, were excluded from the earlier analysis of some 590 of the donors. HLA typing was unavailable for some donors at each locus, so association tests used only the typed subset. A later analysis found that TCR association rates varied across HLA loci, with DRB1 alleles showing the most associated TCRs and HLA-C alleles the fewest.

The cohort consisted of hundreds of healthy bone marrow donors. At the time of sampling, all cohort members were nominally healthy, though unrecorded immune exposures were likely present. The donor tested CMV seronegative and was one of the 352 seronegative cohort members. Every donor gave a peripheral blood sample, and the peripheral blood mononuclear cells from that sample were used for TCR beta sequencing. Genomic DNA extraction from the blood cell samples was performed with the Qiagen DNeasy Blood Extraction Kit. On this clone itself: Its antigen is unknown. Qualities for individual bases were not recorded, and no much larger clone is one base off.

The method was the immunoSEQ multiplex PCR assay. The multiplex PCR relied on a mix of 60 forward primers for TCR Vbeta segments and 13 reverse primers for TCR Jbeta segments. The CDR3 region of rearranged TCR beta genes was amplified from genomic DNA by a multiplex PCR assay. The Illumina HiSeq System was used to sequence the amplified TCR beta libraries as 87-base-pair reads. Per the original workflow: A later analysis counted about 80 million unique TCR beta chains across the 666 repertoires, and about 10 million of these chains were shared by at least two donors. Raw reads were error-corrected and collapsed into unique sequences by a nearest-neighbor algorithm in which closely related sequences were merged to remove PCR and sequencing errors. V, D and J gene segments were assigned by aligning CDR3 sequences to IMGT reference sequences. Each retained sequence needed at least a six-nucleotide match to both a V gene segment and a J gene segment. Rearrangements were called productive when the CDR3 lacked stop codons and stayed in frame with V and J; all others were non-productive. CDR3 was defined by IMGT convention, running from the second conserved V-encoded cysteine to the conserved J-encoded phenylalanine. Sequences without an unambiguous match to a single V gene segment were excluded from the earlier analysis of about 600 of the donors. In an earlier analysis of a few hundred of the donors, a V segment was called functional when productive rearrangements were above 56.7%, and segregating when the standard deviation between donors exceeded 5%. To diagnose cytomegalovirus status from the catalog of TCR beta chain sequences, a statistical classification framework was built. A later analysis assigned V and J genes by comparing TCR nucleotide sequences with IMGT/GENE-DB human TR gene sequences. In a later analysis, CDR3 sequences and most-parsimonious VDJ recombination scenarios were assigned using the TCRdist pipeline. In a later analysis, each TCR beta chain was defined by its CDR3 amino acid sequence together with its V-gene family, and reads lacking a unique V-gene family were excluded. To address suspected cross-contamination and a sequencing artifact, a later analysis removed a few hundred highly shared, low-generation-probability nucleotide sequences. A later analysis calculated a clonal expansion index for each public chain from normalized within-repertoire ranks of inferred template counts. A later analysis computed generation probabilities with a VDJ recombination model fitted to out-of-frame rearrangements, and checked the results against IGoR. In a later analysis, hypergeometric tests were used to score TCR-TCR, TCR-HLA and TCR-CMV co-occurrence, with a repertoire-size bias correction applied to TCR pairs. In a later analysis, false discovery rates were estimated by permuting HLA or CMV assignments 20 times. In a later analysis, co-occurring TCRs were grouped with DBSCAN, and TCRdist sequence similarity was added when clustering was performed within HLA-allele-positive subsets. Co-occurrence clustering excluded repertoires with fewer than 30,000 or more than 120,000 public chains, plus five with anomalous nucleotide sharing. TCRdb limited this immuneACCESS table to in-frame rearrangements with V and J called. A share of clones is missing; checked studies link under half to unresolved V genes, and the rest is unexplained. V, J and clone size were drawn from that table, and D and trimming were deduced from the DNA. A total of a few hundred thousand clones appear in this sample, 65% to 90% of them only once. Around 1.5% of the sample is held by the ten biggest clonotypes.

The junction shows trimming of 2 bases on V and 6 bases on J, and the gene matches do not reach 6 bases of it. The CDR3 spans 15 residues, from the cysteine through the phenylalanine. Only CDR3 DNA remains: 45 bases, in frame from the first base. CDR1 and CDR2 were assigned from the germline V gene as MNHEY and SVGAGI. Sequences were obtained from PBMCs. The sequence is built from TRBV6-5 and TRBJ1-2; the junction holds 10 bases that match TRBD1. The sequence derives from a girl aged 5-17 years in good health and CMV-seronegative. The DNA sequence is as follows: TGTGCCAGCAGTTACGTGGGACAGGGGACGAATGGCTACACCTTC. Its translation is CASSYVGQGTNGYTF.